Listed below are T cell receptor beta chains from one sample, sequenced in a study of cytomegalovirus exposure and HLA in healthy donors. The method was immunoSEQ multiplex PCR; TCRdb's version includes in-frame clones alone and lacks a portion of them. Among about 76,000 clones listed, under 80% were seen once. Sequenced input: PBMCs. These receptors originate from a man aged 55 to 70 in good health and CMV-seropositive. Each CDR3 is given with its conserved first and last residue. D genes are given only for firm matches. Size is omitted from some rows. Given values are once, few, many or a class for expanded clones.

j_gene | abundance | d_gene | v_gene | CDR3nt | CDR3aa
TRBJ2-5 | - | - | TRBV5-4 | TGTGCCAGCAGCTTGGAGCCTAGCAGCCAAGAGACCCAGTACTTC | CASSLEPSSQETQYF
TRBJ1-1 | - | TRBD1 | TRBV9 | TGTGCCAGCAGCGCGCCAACAGGGGCTGAAGCTTTCTTT | CASSAPTGAEAFF
TRBJ1-2 | - | - | TRBV10-3 | TGTGCCATCAGACTTCAGGGCCCCACTGGCTACACCTTC | CAIRLQGPTGYTF
TRBJ2-3 | few | - | TRBV19 | TGTGCCAGTGAGGGAGGGGGGCTGACAGATACGCAGTATTTT | CASEGGGLTDTQYF
TRBJ2-4 | - | - | TRBV7-9 | TGTGCCAGCAGCTTATCGGTCATTCAGTACTTC | CASSLSVIQYF
TRBJ2-5 | few | - | TRBV19 | TGTGCCAGTAGTGTTGGGACTGTAGCTAGAAGAGAGACCCAGTACTTC | CASSVGTVARRETQYF
TRBJ2-1 | - | TRBD2 | TRBV27 | TGTGCCAGCAGTCCGAGCGGGAGTCCCTACAATGAGCAGTTCTTC | CASSPSGSPYNEQFF
TRBJ1-1 | few | - | TRBV25-1 | TGTGCCAGCGGTGGAGCTGAAGCTTTCTTT | CASGGAEAFF
TRBJ1-1 | - | - | TRBV27 | TGTGCCAGCAGTTTATCGTCACAGCCAGTTTTGAACACTGAAGCTTTCTTT | CASSLSSQPVLNTEAFF
TRBJ2-2 | once | TRBD2 | TRBV28 | TGTGCCAGCAGTTACCCCCTAGCGGGAGTGTTTAACACCGGGGAGCTGTTTTTT | CASSYPLAGVFNTGELFF
TRBJ1-5 | - | - | TRBV5-6 | TGTGCCAGCAGCTTGGGGGGGGGACAGCCCCAGCATTTT | CASSLGGGQPQHF
TRBJ2-5 | - | TRBD2 | TRBV7-9 | TGTGCCAGCAGCTTAGTTGGCGGGAGGGACCAAGAGACCCAGTACTTC | CASSLVGGRDQETQYF
TRBJ2-1 | - | TRBD2 | TRBV7-3 | TGTGCCAGCAGCTTTGGACTAGGCTCCTACAATGAGCAGTTCTTC | CASSFGLGSYNEQFF
TRBJ1-1 | - | - | TRBV6-1 | TGTGCCAGCCGAAGCGAGACGGTTGAAGCTTTCTTT | CASRSETVEAFF
TRBJ2-3 | - | TRBD1 | TRBV30 | TGTGCCTTAAAAGGGGACAGGGTGCCAGATACGCAGTATTTT | CALKGDRVPDTQYF
TRBJ1-2 | - | - | TRBV27 | TGTGCCAGCAGTTTAGGCGGTAGGGGCTACACCTTC | CASSLGGRGYTF
TRBJ2-7 | - | - | TRBV7-9 | TGTGCCAGCAGCTTAGAGGAACGCTACAGCTCCTACGAGCAGTACTTC | CASSLEERYSSYEQYF
TRBJ2-1 | - | - | TRBV18 | TGTGCCAGCTCAACAGACTCCTACAATGAGCAGTTCTTC | CASSTDSYNEQFF